The present T cell receptor beta chain was sequenced within a study of cytomegalovirus exposure and HLA in healthy donors. Across the study: Drawn from HLA-typed donors, tens of millions of unique TCRs were held in an early data release.

With 60 Vbeta and 13 Jbeta primers, the PCR was carried out. The table came from immunoSEQ multiplex PCR; TCRdb's copy has only in-frame clones and leaves some out. The sample includes about 200,000 clones, roughly 80% of them seen just once. The V gene's germline CDR1 is MNHNS and CDR2 SASEGT. V was pared by 1 base and J by 4 bases, with 10 bases between. The CDR3 totals 14 residues. The V and J genes are TRBV6-1 and TRBJ1-2; weak D call: TRBD1 (5 bases). Sequenced input: PBMCs. The clonotype originates from a girl aged 2 to 10 in good health and CMV-seronegative. CDR3 in amino acids: CASSEGGRVYGYTF. CDR3 bases: TGTGCCAGCAGTGAAGGGGGGAGGGTCTATGGCTACACCTTC.